The 16 T cell receptor beta chains reported below all come from one sample, sequenced in a study of CD8 T cells in Susac syndrome. Reverse transcription of about 0.5 to 1 ug RNA used random hexamers. TCRdb reprocessed the immunoSEQ multiplex PCR reads with MiXCR, giving one entry per CDR3 protein. The sample comprises about 300,000 distinct CDR3 sequences, 70% to 90% of which are singletons, and approximately 0.11% rests with the top ten. Sequenced material: CD8+ T cells from PBMCs. These receptors all come from a human donor with multiple sclerosis.

V gene TRBV12-5 combines with J gene TRBJ2-1; 8 bases fit TRBD1. CDR1 LGHNT and CDR2 FRNRAP come from the germline V gene. The CDR3 runs 17 residues. V lost 7 bases, J lost 10 bases, and 21 bases stayed unmatched. CDR3 sequence: CASDSDKNPQGVREQFF. The CDR3 region has the DNA TGTGCTAGTGATTCTGACAAAAACCCACAGGGGGTAAGGGAGCAGTTCTTC.

The chain recombines TRBV18 with TRBJ2-7; 8 nucleotides agree with TRBD2. The CDR3 runs to 16 residues. Germline-derived CDR1 and CDR2 are KGHSH and LQKENI. With 1 base clipped from V and 2 bases from J, the junction kept 7 bases outside the gene matches. For the CDR3, the DNA is TGTGCCAGCTCACCACGCCAGCGGGAGACGGCCTACGAGCAGTACTTC. Amino acids: CASSPRQRETAYEQYF.

V gene TRBV13 combines with J gene TRBJ2-7, with TRBD1 identical over 9 bases. The CDR3 extends over 17 amino acids. Germline CDR1 reads PRHDT; CDR2 reads FYEKMQ (reference sequence). V shed 4 bases and J 3 bases; nucleotides not matched to a gene: 13. CDR3 loop: CASSSRMGQGRFYEQYF. For the CDR3, the DNA is TGTGCCAGCAGCTCCCGGATGGGACAGGGAAGATTCTACGAGCAGTACTTC.

J is TRBJ2-7 and V is TRBV12-5, with 10 bases matching TRBD2. The CDR3 extends over 17 amino acids. With V trimmed by 5 bases and J by 1 base, 11 bases remained unmatched. Germline CDR1 reads LGHNT; CDR2 reads FRNRAP. CDR3 nucleotides: TGTGCTAGTGGTCAGCCGACCGGGACTAGCGTTTCCTACGAGCAGTACTTC. Translated, it gives CASGQPTGTSVSYEQYF.

The chain couples TRBV5-1 to TRBJ1-2; D is ambiguous. This CDR3 has 14 residues. The germline V gene encodes CDR1 SGHRS and CDR2 YFSETQ. Between the trimmed V and J ends, which lost 1 base and 0 bases, there was a span of 7 bases. CDR3 nucleotides: TGCGCCAGCAGCTTGCCGCGGACTAACTATGGCTACACCTTC. Its translation is CASSLPRTNYGYTF.

The rearrangement joins TRBV11-2 to TRBJ2-2, with 7 nucleotides matching TRBD1. V dropped 2 bases and J dropped 4; count of bases not matched to a gene: 4. This CDR3 contains 15 residues. Per germline, CDR1 SGHAT and CDR2 FQNNGV. The CDR3 DNA reads TGTGCCAGCAGCTTACAGGGGGTTTTCACCGGGGAGCTGTTTTTT. Translation: CASSLQGVFTGELFF. The variable domain in full, with the rest retrieved from reference TRBV11-2 and TRBJ2-2, is EAGVAQSPRYKIIEKRQSVAFWCNPISGHATLYWYQQILGQGPKLLIQFQNNGVVDDSQLPKDRFSAERLKGVDSTLKIQPAKLEDSAVYLCASSLQGVFTGELFFGEGSRLTVL.

The gene calls are TRBV7-9 and TRBJ2-1, with D perhaps given as TRBD1 or TRBD2 (5 bases each). V was shortened by 0 bases and J by 14 bases, with 23 bases between the two germline ends. The V gene's germline CDR1 is SEHNR and CDR2 FQNEAQ (reference sequence). CDR3 length: 16 amino acids. The CDR3: CASSLAEGPQRLVEFF. The CDR3 DNA reads TGTGCCAGCAGCTTAGCAGAGGGGCCCCAACGACTTGTTGAGTTCTTC.

V usage is TRBV29-1 and J usage is TRBJ2-2; no clear D gene. CDR3 size: 13 residues. Germline V lookup: CDR1 SQVTM, CDR2 ANQGSEA. V lost 3 bases and J lost 1, with 6 bases in between. The CDR3: CSVERRNTGELFF. As DNA, the CDR3 is TGCAGCGTTGAGAGGCGGAACACCGGGGAGCTGTTTTTT.

DNA of the CDR3: TGTGCCAGCAGTTTTTTAGGGGGCCTGACCACAGATACGCAGTATTTT. Translation gives CASSFLGGLTTDTQYF. V usage is TRBV27 and J usage is TRBJ2-3; 7 bases map to TRBD1. The J segment lost 2 bases and the V segment lost 3 bases, leaving 8 bases of the junction unmatched. Germline assignment: CDR1 MNHEY and CDR2 SMNVEV (reference sequence). The length of the CDR3 is 16 residues.

CDR3 nucleotides: TGTGCCAGCAGTGAAGATTATTTCGTGGGCGGGAGGCGCTACGAGCAGTACTTC. Translating gives CASSEDYFVGGRRYEQYF. The V and J genes are TRBV2 and TRBJ2-7; the match to TRBD2 covers 8 bases. The CDR3 extends over 18 amino acids. V dropped 1 base and J dropped 3; count of bases not matched to a gene: 14. CDR1 and CDR2 (germline): SNHLY, FYNNEI.

This chain's CDR3 is CASSVGLGDEQYF. For the CDR3, the DNA is TGTGCCAGCAGCGTAGGACTGGGGGACGAGCAGTACTTC. V usage is TRBV9 and J usage is TRBJ2-7, with D possibly being TRBD1 or TRBD2 (5 bases each). This CDR3 region has 13 residues. Germline V CDR1 and CDR2: SGDLS, YYNGEE. The V end was cut by 0 bases, the J end by 5 bases, with 9 bases between.

The chain couples TRBV28 to TRBJ2-3; TRBD2 matches at 13 bases. Germline V CDR1 and CDR2: MDHEN, SYDVKM. V was clipped by 7 bases and J by 4 bases; unmatched bases: 11. The CDR3 is made up of 17 amino acids. This CDR3 reads CASTPLGTSGISDTQYF. The CDR3 nucleotides read TGTGCCAGCACCCCACTAGGGACTAGCGGGATCTCAGATACGCAGTATTTT. Supplemented by reference TRBV28 and TRBJ2-3, the full variable domain reads DVKVTQSSRYLVKRTGEKVFLECVQDMDHENMFWYRQDPGLGLRLIYFSYDVKMKEKGDIPEGYSVSREKKERFSLILESASTNQTSMYLCASTPLGTSGISDTQYFGPGTRLTVL.

The rearrangement links TRBV2 to TRBJ2-1, with 8 positions matching TRBD2. The V gene's germline CDR1 is SNHLY and CDR2 FYNNEI. With V trimmed by 4 bases and J by 2 bases, 4 bases remained unmatched. The CDR3 is 15 residues long. The CDR3 DNA reads TGTGCCAGCAGTGGACTAGCGAGGACCTACAATGAGCAGTTCTTC. The encoded protein is CASSGLARTYNEQFF.

V usage is TRBV4-2 and J usage is TRBJ2-3; the match to TRBD1 covers 9 bases. Looked up from germline, CDR1 is LGHNA and CDR2 is YNFKEQ. This CDR3 spans 16 amino acids. Trimming removed 4 bases from V and 2 bases from J; junction bases left unmatched: 7. The CDR3 loop is CASSRTGGVSTDTQYF. CDR3 nucleotides: TGTGCCAGCAGCCGAACAGGGGGCGTTTCCACAGATACGCAGTATTTT.

The chain uses TRBV28 and TRBJ1-5; D remains unclear. Germline CDR1 reads MDHEN; CDR2 reads SYDVKM. Trimming took 6 bases from V and 7 from J, leaving 16 bases between them. CDR3 size: 14 residues. The CDR3 DNA reads TGTGCCAGCAGACTACTGGGGAGACGCCAGCCCCAGCATTTT. Translated, it gives CASRLLGRRQPQHF.

This clonotype was recorded once. The V gene is TRBV15, the J gene TRBJ2-7, with D possibly being TRBD2 (5 bases). Germline assignment: CDR1 LNHNV and CDR2 YYDKDF (reference sequence). V lost 8 bases, J lost 4 bases, and 9 bases lay in between. The CDR3 runs 11 residues. The CDR3 protein is CATHSGYEQYF. The CDR3 DNA sequence: TGTGCCACCCACTCGGGGTACGAGCAGTACTTC.